A selection of T cell receptor beta chains follows, all from one sample in a study of blood T cell repertoires in COVID-19. Sequencing was performed with immunoSEQ multiplex PCR; in TCRdb, only in-frame clones are kept and a portion is missing. Of approximately 110,000 clones in the sample, 90% to 95% were seen once. The sequenced sample consisted of peripheral blood. Every receptor here comes from a man between 45 and 60 years old with COVID-19, enrolled during active disease. CDR3s include the opening cysteine and the closing phenylalanine or tryptophan. The order of the fields is clone size, V gene, J gene, D gene, CDR3 DNA, CDR3 protein. A D gene is named only where the DNA matches it firmly. Clone size is given for some rows only: seen once, a few or many times, or a class if the clone is expanded.

clone_size: NA
v_call: TRBV6-5
j_call: TRBJ2-3
d_call: NA
cdr3_nt: TGTGCCAGCCGAGGAGGCACAGATACGCAGTATTTT
cdr3_aa: CASRGGTDTQYF

clone_size: NA
v_call: TRBV7-7
j_call: TRBJ2-3
d_call: NA
cdr3_nt: TGTGCTAGCAGCGCTTCACTAGCAGATACGCAGTATTTT
cdr3_aa: CASSASLADTQYF

clone_size: NA
v_call: TRBV23-1
j_call: TRBJ2-1
d_call: TRBD2
cdr3_nt: TGCGCCAGCAGTCAATCCTGTGGCGGGAGGGCCAGGGAGCAGTTCTTC
cdr3_aa: CASSQSCGGRAREQFF

clone_size: few
v_call: TRBV6-6
j_call: TRBJ1-5
d_call: NA
cdr3_nt: TGTGCCAGCAGTTACGACAGCCGCGGGCCCCAGCATTTT
cdr3_aa: CASSYDSRGPQHF

clone_size: NA
v_call: TRBV18
j_call: TRBJ2-5
d_call: TRBD1
cdr3_nt: TGTGCCAGCTCCCTCCTTGGACAGGGGGCGGCAGAGACCCAGTACTTC
cdr3_aa: CASSLLGQGAAETQYF

clone_size: NA
v_call: TRBV28
j_call: TRBJ2-2
d_call: NA
cdr3_nt: TGTGCCAGCAGTCCAAGACTCCCGAACACCGGGGAGCTGTTTTTT
cdr3_aa: CASSPRLPNTGELFF

clone_size: NA
v_call: TRBV5-1
j_call: TRBJ2-1
d_call: TRBD2
cdr3_nt: TGCGCCAGCAGTCAAGGACTAGCGGGATACAATGAGCAGTTCTTC
cdr3_aa: CASSQGLAGYNEQFF

clone_size: NA
v_call: TRBV12-3/TRBV12-4
j_call: TRBJ1-4
d_call: NA
cdr3_nt: TGTGCCAGCAGAGTCGAAGCGGAAAAACTGTTTTTT
cdr3_aa: CASRVEAEKLFF

clone_size: NA
v_call: TRBV6-1
j_call: TRBJ2-1
d_call: TRBD2
cdr3_nt: TGTGCCAGCAGTTCCGGGACTAGCGGGAGTGATGAGCAGTTCTTC
cdr3_aa: CASSSGTSGSDEQFF

clone_size: NA
v_call: TRBV6-5
j_call: TRBJ1-3
d_call: NA
cdr3_nt: TGTGCCAGCAGTTACTCCCGCTCTGGAAACACCATATATTTT
cdr3_aa: CASSYSRSGNTIYF

clone_size: NA
v_call: TRBV10-3
j_call: TRBJ2-1
d_call: NA
cdr3_nt: TGTGCCAGCGGCCCTGGACAGAGCTACAATGAGCAGTTCTTC
cdr3_aa: CASGPGQSYNEQFF

clone_size: NA
v_call: TRBV12-3/TRBV12-4
j_call: TRBJ1-1
d_call: NA
cdr3_nt: TGTGCCAGCAGCCGGGATCGGGGCACTGAAGCTTTCTTT
cdr3_aa: CASSRDRGTEAFF

clone_size: NA
v_call: TRBV28
j_call: TRBJ1-2
d_call: TRBD1
cdr3_nt: TGTGCCAGCAGTCCGAGACAGGGGGCTTACTATGGCTACACCTTC
cdr3_aa: CASSPRQGAYYGYTF

clone_size: NA
v_call: TRBV28
j_call: TRBJ2-7
d_call: TRBD2
cdr3_nt: TGTGCCAGCAGTCCCCGACTAGCGGGAGCCCCGGGCTACGAGCAGTACTTC
cdr3_aa: CASSPRLAGAPGYEQYF

clone_size: NA
v_call: TRBV19
j_call: TRBJ2-7
d_call: NA
cdr3_nt: TGTGCCAGTAGTCCTCGGTGGGCAGCCGGTTCCTACGAGCAGTACTTC
cdr3_aa: CASSPRWAAGSYEQYF

clone_size: NA
v_call: TRBV5-6
j_call: TRBJ1-3
d_call: TRBD1
cdr3_nt: TGTGCCAGCAGCGCGACAGGGATGGCTGGAAACACCATATATTTT
cdr3_aa: CASSATGMAGNTIYF

clone_size: NA
v_call: TRBV3-1/TRBV3-2
j_call: TRBJ1-6
d_call: TRBD1
cdr3_nt: TGTGCCAGCAGCAGAGGACAGGGGGCTTCACCCCTCCACTTT
cdr3_aa: CASSRGQGASPLHF

clone_size: NA
v_call: TRBV29-1
j_call: TRBJ2-3
d_call: TRBD2
cdr3_nt: TGCAGCGTTGGGTCGGGAGGTTCCACAGATACGCAGTATTTT
cdr3_aa: CSVGSGGSTDTQYF

clone_size: NA
v_call: TRBV19
j_call: TRBJ2-7
d_call: TRBD2
cdr3_nt: TGTGCCAGTAGTATCACCGGGACTACAACATACGAGCAGTACTTC
cdr3_aa: CASSITGTTTYEQYF

clone_size: NA
v_call: TRBV18
j_call: TRBJ1-1
d_call: TRBD1
cdr3_nt: TGTGCCAGCTCACCGGACAGGGTAATCACTGAAGCTTTCTTT
cdr3_aa: CASSPDRVITEAFF

clone_size: NA
v_call: TRBV19
j_call: TRBJ1-2
d_call: TRBD1
cdr3_nt: TGTGCCAGTAGTTCCGGGACAGCAAACTTCTATGGCTACACCTTC
cdr3_aa: CASSSGTANFYGYTF

clone_size: many
v_call: TRBV9
j_call: TRBJ2-1
d_call: TRBD1
cdr3_nt: TGTGCCAGCAGCGTAGTGGCCACAGGGGGCCCACTCAATGAGCAGTTCTTC
cdr3_aa: CASSVVATGGPLNEQFF

clone_size: NA
v_call: TRBV7-6
j_call: TRBJ2-1
d_call: NA
cdr3_nt: TGTGCCAGCAGCCTTCGCGGGACTGAGCAGTTCTTC
cdr3_aa: CASSLRGTEQFF

clone_size: NA
v_call: TRBV27
j_call: TRBJ2-2
d_call: NA
cdr3_nt: TGTGCCAGCACCGTTTCCCTACAGGGATTTAACACCGGGGAGCTGTTTTTT
cdr3_aa: CASTVSLQGFNTGELFF

clone_size: NA
v_call: TRBV9
j_call: TRBJ1-6
d_call: TRBD1
cdr3_nt: TGTGCCAGCAGCGTAGGCGACAGGGGTTCACCCCTCCACTTT
cdr3_aa: CASSVGDRGSPLHF

clone_size: NA
v_call: TRBV7-8
j_call: TRBJ2-5
d_call: TRBD2
cdr3_nt: TGTGCCAGCAGCTCCGGACTAGCGGGGCAAGAGACCCAGTACTTC
cdr3_aa: CASSSGLAGQETQYF

clone_size: NA
v_call: TRBV7-9
j_call: TRBJ2-7
d_call: TRBD2
cdr3_nt: TGTGCCAGCAGCCGAAGTCCTACCGGGACTAAAACCTACGAGCAGTACTTC
cdr3_aa: CASSRSPTGTKTYEQYF

clone_size: NA
v_call: TRBV10-3
j_call: TRBJ1-1
d_call: NA
cdr3_nt: TGTGCCATCAGTCTGGAGAGGGACACTGAAGCTTTCTTT
cdr3_aa: CAISLERDTEAFF

clone_size: NA
v_call: TRBV6-5
j_call: TRBJ2-7
d_call: TRBD2
cdr3_nt: TGTGCCAGCGGATCCGGGACTAGCGGCGAGCAGTACTTC
cdr3_aa: CASGSGTSGEQYF

clone_size: NA
v_call: TRBV3-1/TRBV3-2
j_call: TRBJ2-2
d_call: TRBD1
cdr3_nt: TGTGCCAGCAGCCAAGAAGGGGGCGCGGTGAACACCGGGGAGCTGTTTTTT
cdr3_aa: CASSQEGGAVNTGELFF

clone_size: once
v_call: TRBV3-1/TRBV3-2
j_call: TRBJ2-3
d_call: NA
cdr3_nt: TGTGCCAGCAGTCTCGGGAGTGCAGATACGCAGTATTTT
cdr3_aa: CASSLGSADTQYF

clone_size: NA
v_call: TRBV9
j_call: TRBJ2-3
d_call: NA
cdr3_nt: TGTGCCAGCAGCGCGACAGGCCTCAGCACAGATACGCAGTATTTT
cdr3_aa: CASSATGLSTDTQYF

clone_size: NA
v_call: TRBV10-3
j_call: TRBJ2-6
d_call: NA
cdr3_nt: TGTGCCATCAGTGATAACAGGGCCGGGGCCAACGTCCTGACTTTC
cdr3_aa: CAISDNRAGANVLTF

clone_size: NA
v_call: TRBV4-3
j_call: TRBJ1-3
d_call: NA
cdr3_nt: TGCGCCAGCAGCCAAGATCCGGGGACTGGAAACACCATATATTTT
cdr3_aa: CASSQDPGTGNTIYF

clone_size: NA
v_call: TRBV7-9
j_call: TRBJ1-6
d_call: NA
cdr3_nt: TGTGCCAGCAGTCGCGACTTGGTGCGGAGTTCACCCCTCCACTTT
cdr3_aa: CASSRDLVRSSPLHF

clone_size: NA
v_call: TRBV5-4
j_call: TRBJ1-4
d_call: NA
cdr3_nt: TGTGCCAGCAGTTCCGGACAGAGAGATAATGAAAAACTGTTTTTT
cdr3_aa: CASSSGQRDNEKLFF

clone_size: NA
v_call: TRBV6-1
j_call: TRBJ2-5
d_call: TRBD2
cdr3_nt: TGTGCCAGCAGTGACTGGCTAGCGGATCAAGAGACCCAGTACTTC
cdr3_aa: CASSDWLADQETQYF

clone_size: NA
v_call: TRBV6-5
j_call: TRBJ2-1
d_call: NA
cdr3_nt: TGTGCCAGCAGCCTTCTCGAAGGAGGGGCCCGGGAGCAGTTCTTC
cdr3_aa: CASSLLEGGAREQFF

clone_size: NA
v_call: TRBV7-3
j_call: TRBJ2-2
d_call: NA
cdr3_nt: TGTGCCAGCAGCTCATCCACCGGGGAGCTGTTTTTT
cdr3_aa: CASSSSTGELFF

clone_size: NA
v_call: TRBV6-5
j_call: TRBJ2-2
d_call: NA
cdr3_nt: TGTGCCAGCAGTCGACAGCCACTGAATACCGGGGAGCTGTTTTTT
cdr3_aa: CASSRQPLNTGELFF